This T cell receptor beta chain was captured in a study of control samples from healthy donors and cancer patients. Profiled with immunoSEQ multiplex PCR; TCRdb holds only in-frame clones, not every one. Of hundreds of thousands of clones listed, around nine tenths are singletons. This CDR3 spans 17 amino acids. V was cut by 1 base and J by 4 bases, with 19 bases left in between. Germline lookup yields CDR1 LNHNV and CDR2 YYDKDF (reference sequence). This clone has only a few counts. V gene TRBV15 combines with J gene TRBJ1-1; D might be TRBD1 (5 bases). Sequenced sample: PBMCs. This sequence was found in a man aged 35-49 years with head and neck cancer. Here the CDR3 reads CATSRGIGASRGTEAFF. CDR3 coding DNA: TGTGCCACCAGCAGAGGGATCGGGGCTTCTCGGGGCACTGAAGCTTTCTTT.